This T cell receptor (beta chain) was identified in a study of CD8+CD57+ T cells in acquired aplastic anemia. At the level of the study: 3.2 ug was the average amount of DNA from sorted CD4+ and CD8+ cells.

Whole-study results and caveats: Patients were compared with controls for CD8+ Simpson's diversity, and no significant difference emerged.

Profiles of TCR beta VDJ and CDR3 were generated from a genomic DNA template. TCRdb re-analysed the reads in MiXCR, keeping a single row per CDR3 protein. The repertoire consists of about 400,000 distinct CDR3 sequences, with around 68% occurring once and the leading ten covering 3.5% to 4.5%. This clonotype was observed a few times. Its antigen is currently unknown. Germline V CDR1 and CDR2: KGHDR, SFDVKD. The germline V and J ends were trimmed by 5 bases and 3 bases, with 10 bases remaining between them. There are 15 residues in the CDR3. This sequence originates from a human donor in good health, serving as a control. Sequenced: sorted CD4+, CD8+, or CD8+CD57+ T cells (not recorded which) from PBMCs. The chain is built from TRBV24-1 and TRBJ2-6, with a weak D call TRBD1 (5 bases). The CDR3 is CATSAGFGGANVLTF. The CDR3 DNA reads TGTGCCACCAGTGCAGGGTTCGGTGGGGCCAACGTCCTGACTTTC.